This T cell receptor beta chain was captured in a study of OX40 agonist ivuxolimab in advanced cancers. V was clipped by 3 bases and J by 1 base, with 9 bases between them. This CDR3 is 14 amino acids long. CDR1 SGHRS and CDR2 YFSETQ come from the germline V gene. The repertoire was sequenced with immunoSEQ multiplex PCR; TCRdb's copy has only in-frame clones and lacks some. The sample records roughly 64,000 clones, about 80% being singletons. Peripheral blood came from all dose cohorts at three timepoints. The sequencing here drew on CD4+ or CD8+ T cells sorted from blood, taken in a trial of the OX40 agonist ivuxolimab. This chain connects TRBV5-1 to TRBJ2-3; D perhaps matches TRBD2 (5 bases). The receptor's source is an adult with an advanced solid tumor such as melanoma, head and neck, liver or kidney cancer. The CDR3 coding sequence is TGCGCCAGCAGCTCGGCGCGGGGCACAGATACGCAGTATTTT. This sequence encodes CASSSARGTDTQYF.